This record covers a single T cell receptor beta chain. Its cognate antigen has yet to be identified. One base away there is no much larger clone; base qualities are not given. The V and J ends are trimmed by 1 base and 4 bases, leaving 9 bases between them. The cysteine opens and the phenylalanine closes a CDR3 of 13 amino acids. Only the CDR3 region is kept as DNA, spanning 39 bases read in frame from base 1. As encoded in the germline V gene, CDR1 is SGHRS while CDR2 is YFSETQ. This entry is derived from a study of blood T cell repertoires in COVID-19 (dated by TCRdb to the early 2020s). As for the study more broadly: The collaborator samples originated in the United States, Italy and Spain and spanned the acute and convalescent phases of COVID-19. Sample metadata almost always included a de-identified subject ID, COVID-19 status, age in years and sex. Samples were obtained from the ongoing ImmuneRACE study (first 160 participants) and from approximately 1,200 subjects provided by 6 global collaborators. The material from the prospective study consisted of cDNA or gDNA derived from T cells, B-cell-depleted T cells, or PBMCs. Where available, HLA class I and class II types were taken from metadata supplied by the sample provider and were not determined by assay-based typing. Deeply sampled blood TCRbeta repertoires from subjects exposed to, actively infected with, or recovered from COVID-19 were included in the dataset. The repertoires were released in a freely available public database meant as a resource for research on the immune response to SARS-CoV-2.

Study-level results and caveats: The amount of clinical and demographic metadata varied by source and participant and was provided uncurated.

The immunoSEQ Assay, a bias-controlled multiplex PCR, was used to amplify TCRbeta CDR3 regions from genomic DNA. In the authors' own workflow: Within the assay, amplification of reference gene primers was used to estimate how many nucleated cells each sample contained. To quantify the absolute abundance of each unique TCRbeta CDR3 rearrangement, sequence reads were collapsed and filtered. Productive Simpson clonality was computed per sample as the square root of Simpson's diversity index over productive rearrangements. TCRdb carries this immuneACCESS record with in-frame sequences only. Its versions omit some clonotypes, under half of them owing to an unresolved V gene in the studies checked, with the rest unexplained. The DNA was the basis for D and trimming; V, J and clone size are from that table. A total of about 340,000 clones appear in this sample, more than 85% of them only once. The ten biggest clones cover 18% of the sample.

In the prospective study, participants were 18 to 89 years old, resided in about 25 geographic areas of the United States, and were enrolled through a virtual design. In the prospective study, participants were assigned to cohorts based on the clinical history participants reported in a screening survey and a study questionnaire. Recovered participants in ImmuneRACE Cohort 3 were defined by two consecutive negative NP/OP PCR tests, clearance by a healthcare professional, or resolution of symptoms. In the prospective study, mobile phlebotomists collected whole blood, serum and a nasopharyngeal or oropharyngeal swab from each participant. Over an approximately 2-month period, participants in the prospective study had the option of providing additional blood draws and questionnaires. Before DNA extraction, blood samples from the prospective study were shipped at room temperature or frozen.

The rearranged chain carries TRBV5-1 and TRBJ2-7; the D gene identity is not certain. The clonotype was recovered from a woman under 40 who had recovered from COVID-19. The material sequenced was PBMCs or T cells enriched from blood (not recorded which). The CDR3 reads as follows: CASSLTTIYEQYF. The sequence in DNA is TGCGCCAGCAGCTTGACAACTATTTACGAGCAGTACTTC.